These T cell receptor beta chains were read from a single sample in a study of blood T cell repertoires in COVID-19. The assay was immunoSEQ multiplex PCR, and TCRdb's table has in-frame clones only and misses some. The sample shows some 87,000 clones, around 90% of them seen only once. Sequencing used peripheral blood. The receptors stem from a human donor with COVID-19, enrolled during active disease. The donor label of this sample is uncertain. CDR3s include the opening cysteine and the closing phenylalanine or tryptophan. The order of the fields is clone size, D gene, V gene, J gene, CDR3 protein, CDR3 DNA. The D gene is left open where the match is weak. Size is stated for part of the rows, as once, few or many counts, or as a class when the clone is expanded.

-	-	TRBV12-3/TRBV12-4	TRBJ2-5	CASSLGEETQYF	TGTGCCAGCAGTCTAGGCGAAGAGACCCAGTACTTC
once	-	TRBV18	TRBJ1-1	CASSRFEGWTEAFF	TGTGCCAGCTCCCGTTTCGAGGGATGGACTGAAGCTTTCTTT
once	-	TRBV14	TRBJ1-6	CASSQGRDTTSLHF	TGTGCCAGCAGCCAGGGCCGGGACACCACCAGCCTCCACTTT
-	-	TRBV18	TRBJ1-5	CASSPDMSNQPQHF	TGTGCCAGCTCACCCGACATGAGCAATCAGCCCCAGCATTTT
-	-	TRBV2	TRBJ1-5	CASSKNRGNQPQHF	TGTGCCAGCAGCAAAAACAGGGGCAATCAGCCCCAGCATTTT
few	-	TRBV7-6	TRBJ1-2	CASSLAPQGMGGYTF	TGTGCCAGCAGCTTAGCCCCCCAGGGGATGGGGGGCTACACCTTC
-	-	TRBV10-3	TRBJ1-3	CAISEPFSSGNTIYF	TGTGCCATCAGTGAGCCCTTTAGCTCTGGAAACACCATATATTTT
-	TRBD1	TRBV27	TRBJ1-2	CASSLSYSGQALYGYTF	TGTGCCAGCAGTTTATCGTATTCAGGACAGGCTCTCTATGGCTACACCTTC
once	-	TRBV25-1	TRBJ1-2	CASSEFESDGYTF	TGTGCCAGCAGTGAATTTGAGTCCGATGGCTACACCTTC
-	TRBD1	TRBV12-5	TRBJ2-5	CASGLVRTGAETQYF	TGTGCTAGTGGTTTGGTAAGGACAGGGGCCGAGACCCAGTACTTC
once	TRBD2	TRBV11-2	TRBJ2-1	CASSFMGLAGVNEQFF	TGTGCCAGCAGCTTCATGGGACTAGCGGGAGTAAATGAGCAGTTCTTC
-	-	TRBV18	TRBJ1-3	CASSPDRSNGNTIYF	TGTGCCAGCTCACCGGACAGATCTAACGGAAACACCATATATTTT
once	TRBD1	TRBV12-3/TRBV12-4	TRBJ1-5	CASSQGGSQPQHF	TGTGCCAGCAGCCAGGGGGGATCCCAGCCCCAGCATTTT
-	-	TRBV7-5	TRBJ2-3	CVRSLAKFLPRRTDTQYF	TGTGTCAGAAGCTTAGCGAAGTTTTTACCGAGGAGGACAGATACGCAGTATTTT
-	-	TRBV19	TRBJ2-1	CASSIGRWGRREENNEQFF	TGTGCCAGTAGTATCGGACGGTGGGGACGCAGGGAGGAGAACAATGAGCAGTTCTTC
-	TRBD1	TRBV6-5	TRBJ1-5	CASSYTGQGNQPQHF	TGTGCCAGCAGTTACACGGGACAGGGAAATCAGCCCCAGCATTTT
few	-	TRBV18	TRBJ2-7	CASSPPGRPYEQYF	TGTGCCAGCTCACCGCCGGGGAGACCCTACGAGCAGTACTTC
-	-	TRBV5-6	TRBJ2-1	CASSLSIRGYNEQFF	TGTGCCAGCAGCTTGTCCATACGAGGGTACAATGAGCAGTTCTTC
-	-	TRBV27	TRBJ1-5	CASSHGTSRQPQHF	TGTGCCAGCAGTCACGGGACATCACGTCAGCCCCAGCATTTT
once	-	TRBV6-6	TRBJ1-2	CASSYSSVGVNYGYTF	TGTGCCAGCAGTTACTCGAGCGTAGGAGTTAACTATGGCTACACCTTC
-	TRBD1	TRBV5-1	TRBJ2-3	CASSGVTGAGADTQYF	TGCGCCAGCAGCGGCGTTACAGGGGCTGGGGCAGATACGCAGTATTTT
-	TRBD1	TRBV5-1	TRBJ1-1	CASSLTGGNTEAFF	TGCGCCAGCAGCTTAACAGGGGGGAACACTGAAGCTTTCTTT
-	-	TRBV19	TRBJ1-5	CASSIDQREATLNQPQHF	TGTGCCAGTAGTATAGATCAGCGCGAGGCTACTCTCAATCAGCCCCAGCATTTT
once	TRBD1	TRBV6-5	TRBJ1-4	CASSFHRGATNEKLFF	TGTGCCAGCAGTTTTCACAGGGGAGCAACTAATGAAAAACTGTTTTTT
-	-	TRBV5-1	TRBJ1-1	CASSVSLGGMNTEAFF	TGCGCCAGCAGCGTTAGTCTAGGGGGTATGAACACTGAAGCTTTCTTT
few	-	TRBV19	TRBJ2-3	CASSVSVNSDTQYF	TGTGCCAGTAGTGTGAGCGTGAACTCAGATACGCAGTATTTT
-	-	TRBV18	TRBJ2-1	CASSRAGSRNNEQFF	TGTGCCAGCTCACGAGCAGGGTCAAGGAACAATGAGCAGTTCTTC
-	-	TRBV29-1	TRBJ1-1	CSVRESEAFF	TGCAGCGTTCGGGAATCTGAAGCTTTCTTT
-	-	TRBV20-1	TRBJ2-2	CSASSGGLTGELFF	TGCAGTGCTAGTTCCGGGGGTCTTACCGGGGAGCTGTTTTTT
-	TRBD1	TRBV11-2	TRBJ2-3	CASTLGARGLYTQYF	TGTGCCAGCACCTTAGGGGCCAGGGGGCTTTATACGCAGTATTTT
-	TRBD1	TRBV9	TRBJ2-7	CASSVAGGKDEQYF	TGTGCCAGCAGCGTAGCAGGGGGTAAGGACGAGCAGTACTTC
-	-	TRBV19	TRBJ1-4	CASSIGQNNEKLFF	TGTGCCAGTAGTATCGGACAGAATAATGAAAAACTGTTTTTT
-	-	TRBV7-9	TRBJ2-4	CASSLVTGAKNIQYF	TGTGCCAGCAGCTTAGTAACGGGAGCCAAAAACATTCAGTACTTC
-	-	TRBV5-1	TRBJ2-7	CASSPSSSGTYEQYF	TGCGCCAGCAGCCCGTCCTCGAGCGGAACTTACGAGCAGTACTTC